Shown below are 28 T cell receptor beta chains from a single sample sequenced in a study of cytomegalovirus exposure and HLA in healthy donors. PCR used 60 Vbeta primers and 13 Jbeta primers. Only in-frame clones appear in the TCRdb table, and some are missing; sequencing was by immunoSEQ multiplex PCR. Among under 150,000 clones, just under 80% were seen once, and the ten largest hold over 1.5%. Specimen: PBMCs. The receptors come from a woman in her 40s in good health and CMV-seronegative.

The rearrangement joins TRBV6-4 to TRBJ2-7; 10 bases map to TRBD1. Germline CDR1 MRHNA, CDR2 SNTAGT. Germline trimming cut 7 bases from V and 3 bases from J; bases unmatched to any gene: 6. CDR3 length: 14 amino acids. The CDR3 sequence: CASTRQGAIYEQYF. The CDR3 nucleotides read TGTGCCAGCACCCGACAGGGGGCGATCTACGAGCAGTACTTC.

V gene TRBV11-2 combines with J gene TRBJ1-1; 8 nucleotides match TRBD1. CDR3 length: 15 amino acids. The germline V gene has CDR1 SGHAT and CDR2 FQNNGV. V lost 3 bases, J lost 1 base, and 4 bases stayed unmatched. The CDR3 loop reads CASSFGQGRNTEAFF. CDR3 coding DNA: TGTGCCAGCAGCTTCGGACAGGGTAGGAACACTGAAGCTTTCTTT.

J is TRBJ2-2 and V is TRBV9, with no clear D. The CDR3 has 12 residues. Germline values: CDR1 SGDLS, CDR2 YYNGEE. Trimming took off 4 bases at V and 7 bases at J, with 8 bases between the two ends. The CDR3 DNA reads TGTGCCAGCAGCTCAGTTTTCGGGGAGCTGTTTTTT. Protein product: CASSSVFGELFF.

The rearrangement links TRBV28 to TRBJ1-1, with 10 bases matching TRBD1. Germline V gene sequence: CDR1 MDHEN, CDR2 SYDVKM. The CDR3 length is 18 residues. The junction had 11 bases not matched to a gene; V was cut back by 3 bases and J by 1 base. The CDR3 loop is CASSFPRRRQGANTEAFF. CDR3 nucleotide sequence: TGTGCCAGCAGTTTCCCTCGAAGGCGACAGGGGGCGAACACTGAAGCTTTCTTT.

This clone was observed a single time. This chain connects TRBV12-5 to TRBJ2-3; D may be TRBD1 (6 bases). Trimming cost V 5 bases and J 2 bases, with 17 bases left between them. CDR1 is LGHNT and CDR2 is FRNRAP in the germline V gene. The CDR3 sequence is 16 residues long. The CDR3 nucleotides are TGTGCTAGTGGTCCCGGTAGGGACACAAACACAGATACGCAGTATTTT. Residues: CASGPGRDTNTDTQYF.

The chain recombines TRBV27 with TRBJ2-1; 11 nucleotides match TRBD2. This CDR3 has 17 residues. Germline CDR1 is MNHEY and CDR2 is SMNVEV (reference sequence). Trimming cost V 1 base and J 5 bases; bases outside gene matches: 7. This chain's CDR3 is CASSLLNRLAGHNEQFF. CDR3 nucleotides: TGTGCCAGCAGTTTATTAAATCGACTAGCGGGACACAATGAGCAGTTCTTC.

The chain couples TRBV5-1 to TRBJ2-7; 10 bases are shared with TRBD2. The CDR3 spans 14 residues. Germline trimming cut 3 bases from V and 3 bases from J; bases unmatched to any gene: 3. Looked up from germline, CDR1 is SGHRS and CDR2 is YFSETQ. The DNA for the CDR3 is TGCGCCAGCAGCTCACGGACTAGCGGCTACGAGCAGTACTTC. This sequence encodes CASSSRTSGYEQYF.

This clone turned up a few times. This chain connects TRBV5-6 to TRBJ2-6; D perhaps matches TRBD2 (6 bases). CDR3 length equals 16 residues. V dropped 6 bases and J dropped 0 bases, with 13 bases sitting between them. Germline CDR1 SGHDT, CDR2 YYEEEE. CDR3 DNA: TGTGCCAGCAACCCGGGGGTTCTCTCTGGGGCCAACGTCCTGACTTTC. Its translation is CASNPGVLSGANVLTF.

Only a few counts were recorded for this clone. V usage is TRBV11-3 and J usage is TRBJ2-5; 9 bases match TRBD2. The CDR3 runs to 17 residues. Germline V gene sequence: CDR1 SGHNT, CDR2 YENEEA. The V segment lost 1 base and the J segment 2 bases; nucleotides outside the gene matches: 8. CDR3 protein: CASSLGVAGDLQETQYF. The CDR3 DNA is TGTGCCAGCAGCTTAGGGGTAGCGGGAGATTTGCAAGAGACCCAGTACTTC.

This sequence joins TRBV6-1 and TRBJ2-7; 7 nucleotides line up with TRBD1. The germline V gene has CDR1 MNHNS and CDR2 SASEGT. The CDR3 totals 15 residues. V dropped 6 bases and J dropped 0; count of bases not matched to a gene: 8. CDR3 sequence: CASRRQGPSSYEQYF. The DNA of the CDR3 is TGTGCCAGCAGAAGACAGGGACCTAGCTCCTACGAGCAGTACTTC.

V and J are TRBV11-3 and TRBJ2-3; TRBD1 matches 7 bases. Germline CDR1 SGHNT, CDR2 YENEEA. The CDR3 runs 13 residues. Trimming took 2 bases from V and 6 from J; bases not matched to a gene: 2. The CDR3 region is CASSLTGEDTQYF. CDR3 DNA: TGTGCCAGCAGCTTAACAGGGGAGGATACGCAGTATTTT.

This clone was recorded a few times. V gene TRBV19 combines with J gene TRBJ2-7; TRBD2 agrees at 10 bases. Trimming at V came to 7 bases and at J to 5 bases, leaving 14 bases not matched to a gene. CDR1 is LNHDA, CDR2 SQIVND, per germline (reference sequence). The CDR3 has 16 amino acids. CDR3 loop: CASTQIWGTSVHEQYF. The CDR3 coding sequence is TGTGCCAGTACCCAAATCTGGGGGACTAGCGTCCACGAGCAGTACTTC.

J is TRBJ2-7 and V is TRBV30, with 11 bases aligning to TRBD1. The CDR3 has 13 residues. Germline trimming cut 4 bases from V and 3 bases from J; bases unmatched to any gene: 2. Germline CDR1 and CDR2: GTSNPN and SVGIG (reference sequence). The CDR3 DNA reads TGTGCCTGGACTGGGACAGGGGGCTACGAGCAGTACTTC. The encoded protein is CAWTGTGGYEQYF.

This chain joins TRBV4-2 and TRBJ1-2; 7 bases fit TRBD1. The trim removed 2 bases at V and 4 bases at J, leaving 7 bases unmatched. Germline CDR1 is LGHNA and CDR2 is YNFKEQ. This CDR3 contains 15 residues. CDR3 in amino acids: CASSQNDREAYGYTF. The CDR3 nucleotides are TGTGCCAGCAGCCAAAATGACAGGGAGGCCTATGGCTACACCTTC.

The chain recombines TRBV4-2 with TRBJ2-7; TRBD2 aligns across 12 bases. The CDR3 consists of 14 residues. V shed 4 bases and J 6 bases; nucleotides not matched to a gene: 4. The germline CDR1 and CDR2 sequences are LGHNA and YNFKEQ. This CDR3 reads CASSPRLAGVEQYF. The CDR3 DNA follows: TGTGCCAGCAGCCCTCGACTAGCGGGAGTCGAGCAGTACTTC.

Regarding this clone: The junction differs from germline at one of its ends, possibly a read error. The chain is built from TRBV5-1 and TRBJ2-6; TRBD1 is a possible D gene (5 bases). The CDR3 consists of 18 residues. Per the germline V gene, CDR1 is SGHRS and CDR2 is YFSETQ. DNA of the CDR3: TGCGCCAGCAGCTTCTTTGGGGATAGAACCTCTGGGGCCAACGGCCTGACTTTC. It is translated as CASSFFGDRTSGANGLTF.

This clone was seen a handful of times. CDR3 sequence (DNA): TGTGCCAGCAGCCATCTAAAGAGCGGGAGGGCCCCGGAGACCCAGTACTTC. Its protein product is CASSHLKSGRAPETQYF. The V gene is TRBV4-2, the J gene TRBJ2-5, with 10 nucleotides matching TRBD2. V lost 3 bases, J lost 5 bases, and 12 bases stayed unmatched. CDR1 is LGHNA, CDR2 YNFKEQ, per germline. The CDR3 consists of 17 residues.

Written as DNA, the CDR3 is TGTGCCAGCAGTTTGTTAGACAGGGTAGAAGCTTTCTTT. Translated: CASSLLDRVEAFF. The V gene is TRBV28, the J gene TRBJ1-1; 7 nucleotides match TRBD1. The CDR3 extends over 13 amino acids. Per germline, CDR1 MDHEN and CDR2 SYDVKM. V gave up 3 bases and J gave up 8 bases; unmatched junction bases: 6.

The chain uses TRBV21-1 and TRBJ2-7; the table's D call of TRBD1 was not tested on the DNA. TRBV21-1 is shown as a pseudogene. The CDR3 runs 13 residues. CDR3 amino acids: CASSKLEGAKQYF. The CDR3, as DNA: TGTGCCAGCAGCAAATTGGAGGGGGCCAAGCAGTACTTC.

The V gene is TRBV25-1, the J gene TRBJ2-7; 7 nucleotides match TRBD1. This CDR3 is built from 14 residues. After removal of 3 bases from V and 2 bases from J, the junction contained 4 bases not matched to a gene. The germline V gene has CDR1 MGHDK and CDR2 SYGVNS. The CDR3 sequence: CASSDLDRAYEQYF. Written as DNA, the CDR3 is TGTGCCAGCAGTGATCTCGACAGGGCCTACGAGCAGTACTTC.

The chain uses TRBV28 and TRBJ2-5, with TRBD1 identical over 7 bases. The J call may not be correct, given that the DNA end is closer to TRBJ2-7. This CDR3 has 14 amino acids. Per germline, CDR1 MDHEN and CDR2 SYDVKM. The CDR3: CASSLLDRAYEQYF. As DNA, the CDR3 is TGTGCCAGCAGTTTATTAGACAGGGCCTACGAGCAGTACTTC.

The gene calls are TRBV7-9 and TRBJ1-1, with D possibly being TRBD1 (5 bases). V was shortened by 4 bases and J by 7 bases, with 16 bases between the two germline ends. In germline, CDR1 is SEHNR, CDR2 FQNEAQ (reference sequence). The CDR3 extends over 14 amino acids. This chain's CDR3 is CASSSTTEPFEAFF. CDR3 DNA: TGTGCCAGCAGCTCCACGACAGAGCCCTTTGAAGCTTTCTTT.

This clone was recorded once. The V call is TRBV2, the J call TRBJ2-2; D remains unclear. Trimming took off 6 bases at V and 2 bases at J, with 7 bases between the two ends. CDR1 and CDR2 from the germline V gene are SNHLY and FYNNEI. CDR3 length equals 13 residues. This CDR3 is CASRLINTGELFF. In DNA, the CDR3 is TGTGCCAGCAGACTCATAAACACCGGGGAGCTGTTTTTT. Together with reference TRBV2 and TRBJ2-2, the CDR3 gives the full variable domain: EPEVTQTPSHQVTQMGQEVILRCVPISNHLYFYWYRQILGQKVEFLVSFYNNEISEKSEIFDDQFSVERPDGSNFTLKIRSTKLEDSAMYFCASRLINTGELFFGEGSRLTVL.

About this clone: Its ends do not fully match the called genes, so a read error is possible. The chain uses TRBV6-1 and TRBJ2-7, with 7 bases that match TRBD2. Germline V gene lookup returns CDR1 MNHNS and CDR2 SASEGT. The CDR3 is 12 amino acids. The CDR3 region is CASKPRGFGGSF. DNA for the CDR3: TGTGCCAGCAAACCAAGAGGGTTTGGCGGGAGTTTC.

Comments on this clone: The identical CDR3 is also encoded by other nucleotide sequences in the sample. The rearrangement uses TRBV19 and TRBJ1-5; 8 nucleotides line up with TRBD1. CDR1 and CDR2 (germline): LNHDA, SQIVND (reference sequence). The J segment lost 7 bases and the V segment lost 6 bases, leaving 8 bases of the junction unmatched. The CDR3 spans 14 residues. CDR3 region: CASSLGQGGQPQHF. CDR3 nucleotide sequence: TGTGCCAGTAGCCTCGGACAGGGAGGCCAGCCCCAGCATTTT.

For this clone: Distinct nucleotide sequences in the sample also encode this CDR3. The CDR3 spells CASSYSAGPTGELFF. CDR3 nucleotide sequence: TGTGCCAGCAGTTACTCGGCGGGGCCGACCGGGGAGCTGTTTTTT. The V call is TRBV6-6, the J call TRBJ2-2; a weak D match, TRBD2 (6 bases). The CDR3 has 15 amino acids. Germline CDR1 and CDR2: MNHNY and SVGAGI (reference sequence). Trimming pared 0 bases from V and 5 bases from J, leaving 10 bases between.

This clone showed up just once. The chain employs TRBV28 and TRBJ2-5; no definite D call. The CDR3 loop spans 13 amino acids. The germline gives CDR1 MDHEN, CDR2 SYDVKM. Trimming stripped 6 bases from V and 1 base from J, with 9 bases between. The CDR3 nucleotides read TGTGCCAGCAGCCCCACTACCCAAGAGACCCAGTACTTC. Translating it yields CASSPTTQETQYF.

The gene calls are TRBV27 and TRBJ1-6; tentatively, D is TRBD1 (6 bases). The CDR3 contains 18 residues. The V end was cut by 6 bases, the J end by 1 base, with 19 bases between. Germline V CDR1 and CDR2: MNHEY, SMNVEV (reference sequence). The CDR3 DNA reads TGTGCCAGCAGACCACAGGGAAAGGAGCTATCCTATAATTCACCCCTCCACTTT. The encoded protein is CASRPQGKELSYNSPLHF.